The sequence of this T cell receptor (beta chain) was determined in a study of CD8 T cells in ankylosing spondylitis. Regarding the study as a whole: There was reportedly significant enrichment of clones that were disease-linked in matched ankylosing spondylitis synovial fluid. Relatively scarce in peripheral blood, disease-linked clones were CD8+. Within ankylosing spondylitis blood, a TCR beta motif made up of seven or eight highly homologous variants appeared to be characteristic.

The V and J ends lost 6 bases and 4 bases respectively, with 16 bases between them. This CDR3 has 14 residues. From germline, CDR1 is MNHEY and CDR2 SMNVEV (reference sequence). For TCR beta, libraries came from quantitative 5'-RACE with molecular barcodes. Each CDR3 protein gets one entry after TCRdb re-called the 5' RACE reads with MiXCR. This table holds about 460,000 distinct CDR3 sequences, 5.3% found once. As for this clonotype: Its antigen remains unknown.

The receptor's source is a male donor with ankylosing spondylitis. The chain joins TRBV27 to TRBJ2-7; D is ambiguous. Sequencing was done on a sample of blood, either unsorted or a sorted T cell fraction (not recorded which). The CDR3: CASSPSGRIYEQYF. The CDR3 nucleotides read TGTGCCAGCAGCCCGTCGGGCCGAATATACGAGCAGTACTTC.